The 25 T cell receptor beta chains listed next were all sequenced from one sample in a study of T-cell memory formation after mild COVID-19. In TCRdb, the 5' RACE reads were re-called with MiXCR into one record per CDR3 protein. The data show some 450,000 distinct CDR3 sequences, with about 20% seen just once and 8.4% held by the top ten. Sequenced sample: PBMCs or a T cell subset sorted from them (not recorded which). The receptors were gathered from an adult woman who had mild COVID-19 (a few samples of this study predate the infection). Cell type and time point are not known.

This clonotype appeared a few times. The CDR3 here is CSASAGTGTYGYTF. The CDR3 DNA sequence: TGCAGCGCTTCTGCCGGGACAGGCACCTATGGCTACACCTTC. The chain joins TRBV29-1 to TRBJ1-2; TRBD1 aligns across 8 bases. Germline loops: CDR1 SQVTM, CDR2 ANQGSEA. The J segment lost 4 bases and the V segment lost 7 bases, leaving 11 bases of the junction unmatched. There are 14 residues in the CDR3.

This clonotype was seen more than once but under ten times. The genes are TRBV2 and TRBJ2-7; D is uncertain. The V end was cut by 6 bases, the J end by 0 bases, with 6 bases between. The CDR3 spans 12 residues. Germline V gene data show CDR1 as SNHLY and CDR2 as FYNNEI. CDR3 nucleotides: TGTGCCAGCAGGCCCGCCTCCTACGAGCAGTACTTC. Translation: CASRPASYEQYF.

This clonotype has only a few counts. The chain employs TRBV4-3 and TRBJ1-4, with D possibly matching TRBD1 (5 bases). The germline V and J ends were trimmed by 4 bases and 5 bases, with 17 bases remaining between them. Looked up from germline, CDR1 is LGHNA and CDR2 is YSLEER. The length of the CDR3 is 16 residues. The CDR3 protein is CASSPRSGGGNEKLFF. DNA of the CDR3: TGCGCCAGCAGCCCTCGTTCGGGGGGGGGAAATGAAAAACTGTTTTTT.

There are a few counts of this clonotype. V gene TRBV20-1 combines with J gene TRBJ1-3; D is uncertain. The CDR3 length is 15 residues. In germline, CDR1 is DFQATT, CDR2 SNEGSKA (reference sequence). V lost 5 bases to trimming and J lost 0 bases, with 14 bases between them. In nucleotides, the CDR3 is TGCAGTGCTTTACGAGGAGGGTCCTCTGGAAACACCATATATTTT. Translating it yields CSALRGGSSGNTIYF.

This clonotype occurred many times. V gene TRBV5-1 combines with J gene TRBJ2-1; no reliable D call. The CDR3 consists of 14 residues. Trimming shortened V by 0 bases and J by 6 bases, and 10 bases separated the two germline ends. Germline V gene data show CDR1 as SGHRS and CDR2 as YFSETQ. In DNA, the CDR3 is TGCGCCAGCAGCTTGGCCGACCAAAGCAATGAGCAGTTCTTC. Translated: CASSLADQSNEQFF.

This clonotype was seen a handful of times. The chain links TRBV18 to TRBJ2-3; D is unclear. The germline V gene encodes CDR1 KGHSH and CDR2 LQKENI. The CDR3 covers 14 residues. V was shortened by 6 bases and J by 1 base, with 11 bases between the two germline ends. The CDR3 DNA follows: TGTGCCAGCTCGCCCGACTGGCGCACAGATACGCAGTATTTT. It specifies CASSPDWRTDTQYF.

The table lists this clonotype with many counts. The chain is built from TRBV28 and TRBJ2-7, with 8 bases aligning to TRBD2. With 6 bases clipped from V and 1 base from J, the junction kept 8 bases outside the gene matches. CDR1 MDHEN and CDR2 SYDVKM come from the germline V gene. The CDR3 spans 15 residues. The CDR3: CASSPRGGGSYEQYF. The CDR3 DNA reads as TGTGCCAGCAGCCCCCGGGGGGGAGGTTCCTACGAGCAGTACTTC.

This chain connects TRBV12-3 or TRBV12-4 to TRBJ2-3, with D possibly TRBD2 on 6 matching bases. The CDR3 is 13 amino acids. Trimming pared 7 bases from V and 5 bases from J, leaving 13 bases between. CDR3 sequence reads: CASTTGRKDTQYF. The CDR3 bases are TGTGCCAGCACCACGGGGAGGAAAGATACGCAGTATTTT.

V gene TRBV12-3 or TRBV12-4 combines with J gene TRBJ2-1; D uncertain. This CDR3 has 14 amino acids. Trimming shortened V by 7 bases and J by 8 bases, and 18 bases separated the two germline ends. CDR3 in DNA: TGTGCCAGCACCAACCCCCTTAGGGTCGATGAGCAGTTCTTC. Its translation is CASTNPLRVDEQFF.

The chain is built from TRBV9 and TRBJ2-1, with 8 positions matching TRBD2. The V gene's germline CDR1 is SGDLS and CDR2 YYNGEE. The CDR3 sequence is 18 residues long. The ends lost 0 bases at V and 3 bases at J; junction bases unmatched: 11. The CDR3 nucleotides read TGTGCCAGCAGCGTAGAGCCCCCCCGCGCGGGAGGCTACAATGAGCAGTTCTTC. This sequence encodes CASSVEPPRAGGYNEQFF.

This clonotype occurred a few times. The V call is TRBV10-3, the J call TRBJ1-1, with D uncertain. Germline lookup yields CDR1 ENHRY and CDR2 SYGVKD. The V gene lost 0 bases and the J gene lost 2 bases, with 4 bases spanning the gap. CDR3 size: 13 residues. The CDR3 DNA sequence: TGTGCCATCAGTGAGTCACAAAACACTGAAGCTTTCTTT. This sequence encodes CAISESQNTEAFF.

This clonotype was observed a handful of times. The chain uses TRBV3-1 and TRBJ2-3; a weak D match, TRBD1 (5 bases). CDR3 length: 16 residues. With 3 bases removed from V and 0 bases from J, the gap between germline ends came to 13 bases. Germline V gene lookup returns CDR1 LGHDT and CDR2 YNNKEL (reference sequence). The CDR3 spells CASSHLLGHSTDTQYF. DNA for the CDR3: TGTGCCAGCAGCCACTTGCTGGGGCACAGCACAGATACGCAGTATTTT.

This chain uses TRBV4-1 with TRBJ1-5, with TRBD1 identical over 7 bases. CDR3 size: 14 residues. Germline CDR1 MGHRA, CDR2 YSYEKL. Germline trimming cut 6 bases from V and 5 bases from J; bases unmatched to any gene: 7. Here the CDR3 reads CASSPTGADQPQHF. The CDR3 coding sequence is TGCGCCAGCAGTCCAACAGGGGCCGATCAGCCCCAGCATTTT.

This clonotype has ten or more counts. The chain combines TRBV12-3 or TRBV12-4 with TRBJ2-5; 7 bases agree with TRBD1. The V and J ends lost 3 bases and 4 bases, in that order; junction bases with no gene match: 11. The CDR3 runs 16 residues. The CDR3 sequence is CASSFGQGVFGETQYF. CDR3 DNA: TGTGCCAGCAGTTTTGGCCAGGGGGTGTTTGGAGAGACCCAGTACTTC.

CDR3 bases: TGTGCCAGCAGTGAGAAGTTACTTAAAAACATTCAGTACTTC. This encodes CASSEKLLKNIQYF. This rearrangement joins TRBV6-1 to TRBJ2-4; no clear D gene. The V gene's germline CDR1 is MNHNS and CDR2 SASEGT. Between the trimmed V and J ends, which lost 3 bases and 4 bases, there was a span of 10 bases. This CDR3 has 14 residues.

The rearrangement uses TRBV7-9 and TRBJ1-1, with TRBD1 matching over 8 bases. The CDR3 totals 15 residues. The V gene's germline CDR1 is SEHNR and CDR2 FQNEAQ (reference sequence). Germline trimming cut 4 bases from V and 1 base from J; bases unmatched to any gene: 5. CDR3 residues: CASSSTDRGNTEAFF. DNA for the CDR3: TGTGCCAGCAGCTCGACCGACAGGGGGAACACTGAAGCTTTCTTT.

This clonotype was counted a few times. This sequence joins TRBV30 and TRBJ2-1; D is unclear. V was shortened by 3 bases and J by 5 bases, with 8 bases between the two germline ends. Germline-derived CDR1 and CDR2 are GTSNPN and SVGIG (reference sequence). The CDR3 has 12 amino acids. In nucleotides, the CDR3 is TGTGCCTGGAGCCCCGTCCACAATGAGCAGTTCTTC. Amino acid sequence: CAWSPVHNEQFF.

Ten or more counts support this clonotype. The CDR3 DNA is TGTGCCAGCAGTTTATATCGGGGGTCATCCGATACGCAGTATTTT. This gives the protein CASSLYRGSSDTQYF. The chain combines TRBV28 with TRBJ2-3; maybe TRBD2 (6 bases). The germline V gene has CDR1 MDHEN and CDR2 SYDVKM. V was trimmed by 1 base and J by 6 bases, leaving 14 bases between them. There are 15 residues in the CDR3.

V gene TRBV30 combines with J gene TRBJ2-1, with D hard to call. The V gene lost 0 bases and the J gene lost 2 bases, with 11 bases spanning the gap. The CDR3 runs to 15 residues. Germline CDR1 reads GTSNPN; CDR2 reads SVGIG (reference sequence). The CDR3 DNA sequence: TGTGCCTGGAGTGTAAATCTTCGGGCCTACAATGAGCAGTTCTTC. It translates to CAWSVNLRAYNEQFF.

This clonotype was seen repeatedly, ten times or more. The chain has TRBV3-1 and TRBJ2-1; D call uncertain. This CDR3 has 12 amino acids. Trimming pared 0 bases from V and 12 bases from J, leaving 9 bases between. Germline V gene data show CDR1 as LGHDT and CDR2 as YNNKEL (reference sequence). The CDR3 reads CASSQDQVRQFF. DNA of the CDR3: TGTGCCAGCAGCCAAGATCAAGTGAGGCAGTTCTTC.

J is TRBJ1-6 and V is TRBV6-5; D possibly corresponds to TRBD1 (6 bases). The CDR3 loop spans 16 amino acids. Trimming shortened V by 6 bases and J by 7 bases, and 19 bases separated the two germline ends. Per germline, CDR1 MNHEY and CDR2 SVGAGI. In DNA form, the CDR3 reads TGTGCCAGCAGGTTCCGCGGACAGTCCTTCAATTCACCCCTCCACTTT. It is translated as CASRFRGQSFNSPLHF.

The chain has TRBV5-6 and TRBJ1-2; D is possibly TRBD1 (6 bases). Germline values: CDR1 SGHDT, CDR2 YYEEEE. V was shortened by 4 bases and J by 2 bases, with 15 bases between the two germline ends. The CDR3 is 15 residues long. Here the CDR3 DNA reads TGTGCCAGCAGCGATACAGGGATGTCCAACTATGGCTACACCTTC. Its protein is CASSDTGMSNYGYTF.

CDR3 in amino acids: CASSFPSTSGHSSYEQYF. CDR3 DNA: TGTGCCAGCAGCTTTCCTTCCACTAGCGGGCATAGCTCCTACGAGCAGTACTTC. The chain recombines TRBV7-6 with TRBJ2-7, with TRBD2 identical over 9 bases. V lost 3 bases and J lost 0; bases outside the gene matches: 12. Germline CDR1 is SGHVS and CDR2 is FNYEAQ. This CDR3 contains 18 residues.

This clonotype has only a few counts. This chain links TRBV11-3 with TRBJ2-1; TRBD2 agrees at 7 bases. The CDR3 has 16 residues. CDR1 and CDR2 from the germline V gene are SGHNT and YENEEA. Unmatched junction bases numbered 16, after V lost 6 bases and J lost 8 bases. CDR3 DNA sequence: TGTGCCAGCAGACCCCCCTCCGGGAGGTCCTTCGATGAGCAGTTCTTC. Translating it yields CASRPPSGRSFDEQFF.

The chain links TRBV23-1 to TRBJ2-5, with TRBD2 matching 12 bases. TRBV23-1 is designated an ORF whose function remains uncertain. The CDR3 is 13 residues long. V gave up 10 bases and J gave up 4 bases; unmatched junction bases: 4. CDR3 region: CATLTSGRETQYF. The CDR3, as DNA: TGCGCCACCCTGACTAGCGGGAGAGAGACCCAGTACTTC.